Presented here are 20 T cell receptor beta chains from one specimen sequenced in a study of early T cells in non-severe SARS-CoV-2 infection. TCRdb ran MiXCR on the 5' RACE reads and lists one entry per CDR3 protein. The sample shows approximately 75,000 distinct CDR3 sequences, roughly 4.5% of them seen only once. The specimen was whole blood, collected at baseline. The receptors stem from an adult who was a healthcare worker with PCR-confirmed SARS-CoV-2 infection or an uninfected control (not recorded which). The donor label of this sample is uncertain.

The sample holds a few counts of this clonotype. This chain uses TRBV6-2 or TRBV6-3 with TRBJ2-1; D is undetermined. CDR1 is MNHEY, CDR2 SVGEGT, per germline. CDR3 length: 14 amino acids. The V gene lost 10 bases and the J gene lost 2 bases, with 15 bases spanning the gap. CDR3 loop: CATAWAFTYNEQFF. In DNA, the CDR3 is TGTGCCACTGCGTGGGCATTTACCTACAATGAGCAGTTCTTC.

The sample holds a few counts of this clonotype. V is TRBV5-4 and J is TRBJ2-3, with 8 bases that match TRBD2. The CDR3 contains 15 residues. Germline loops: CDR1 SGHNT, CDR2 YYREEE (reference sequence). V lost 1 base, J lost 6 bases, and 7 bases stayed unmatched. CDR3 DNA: TGTGCCAGCAGCTTGCAGGGTGCTAGCGGGGATACGCAGTATTTT. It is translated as CASSLQGASGDTQYF.

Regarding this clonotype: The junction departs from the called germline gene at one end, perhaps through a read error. The CDR3 coding sequence is TGTGTCAGCAGCAAGTCGCCCGCTACAGGGGAGTTGCTTGCGCGGCAGTACTTC. Its translation is CVSSKSPATGELLARQYF. This chain joins TRBV7-8 and TRBJ2-7, with 7 nucleotides matching TRBD1. Germline values: CDR1 SGHVS, CDR2 FQNEAQ. This CDR3 region has 18 residues.

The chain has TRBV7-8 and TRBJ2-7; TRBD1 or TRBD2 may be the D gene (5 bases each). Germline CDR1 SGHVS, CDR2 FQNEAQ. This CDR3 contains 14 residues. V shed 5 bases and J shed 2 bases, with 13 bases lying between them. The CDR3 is CASSPWGTAYEQYF. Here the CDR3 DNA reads TGTGCCAGCAGCCCTTGGGGGACGGCCTACGAGCAGTACTTC.

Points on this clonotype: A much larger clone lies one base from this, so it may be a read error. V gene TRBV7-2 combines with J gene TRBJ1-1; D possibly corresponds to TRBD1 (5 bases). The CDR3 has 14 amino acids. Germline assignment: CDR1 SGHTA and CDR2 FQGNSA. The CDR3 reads CASSYGGVSTEVFF. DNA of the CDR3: TGTGCCAGCAGTTACGGGGGGGTCAGCACTGAAGTTTTCTTT.

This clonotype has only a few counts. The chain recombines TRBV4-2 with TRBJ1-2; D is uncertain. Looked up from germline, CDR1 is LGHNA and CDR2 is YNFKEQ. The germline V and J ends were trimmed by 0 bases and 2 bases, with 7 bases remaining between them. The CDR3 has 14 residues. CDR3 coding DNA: TGTGCCAGCAGCCAAGATGGAAGAAACTATGGCTACACCTTC. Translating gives CASSQDGRNYGYTF.

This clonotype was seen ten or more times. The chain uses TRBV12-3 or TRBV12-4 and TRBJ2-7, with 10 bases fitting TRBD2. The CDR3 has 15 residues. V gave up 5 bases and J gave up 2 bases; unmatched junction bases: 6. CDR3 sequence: CASSKLAGSTYEQYF. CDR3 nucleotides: TGTGCCAGCAGTAAACTAGCGGGGTCCACCTACGAGCAGTACTTC.

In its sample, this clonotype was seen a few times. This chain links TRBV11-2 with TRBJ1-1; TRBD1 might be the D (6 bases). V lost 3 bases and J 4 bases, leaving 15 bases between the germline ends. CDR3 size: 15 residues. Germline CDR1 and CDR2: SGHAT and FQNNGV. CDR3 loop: CASSFQGTRGTEAFF. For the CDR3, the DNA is TGTGCCAGCAGCTTTCAGGGAACCAGGGGCACTGAAGCTTTCTTT.

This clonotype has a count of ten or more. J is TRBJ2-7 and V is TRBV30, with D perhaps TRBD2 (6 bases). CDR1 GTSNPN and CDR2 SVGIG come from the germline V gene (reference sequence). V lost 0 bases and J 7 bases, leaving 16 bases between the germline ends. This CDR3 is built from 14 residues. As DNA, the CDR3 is TGTGCCTGGAGTGTAGAGTGGAGGGCAGTGGAGCAGTACTTC. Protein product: CAWSVEWRAVEQYF.

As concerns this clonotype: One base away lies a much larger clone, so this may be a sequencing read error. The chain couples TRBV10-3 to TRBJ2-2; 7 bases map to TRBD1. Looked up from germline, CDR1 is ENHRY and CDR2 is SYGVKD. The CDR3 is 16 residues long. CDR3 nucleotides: TGTGCCATCAGCAGAGACAGGGCGGGTCAGGACGGGGAGCTGATTTTT. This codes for CAISRDRAGQDGELIF.

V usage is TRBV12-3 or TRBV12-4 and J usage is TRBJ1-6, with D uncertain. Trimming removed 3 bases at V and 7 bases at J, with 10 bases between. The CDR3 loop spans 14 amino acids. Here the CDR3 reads CASSFNARNSPLHF. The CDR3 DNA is TGTGCCAGCAGTTTCAATGCACGAAATTCACCCCTCCACTTT.

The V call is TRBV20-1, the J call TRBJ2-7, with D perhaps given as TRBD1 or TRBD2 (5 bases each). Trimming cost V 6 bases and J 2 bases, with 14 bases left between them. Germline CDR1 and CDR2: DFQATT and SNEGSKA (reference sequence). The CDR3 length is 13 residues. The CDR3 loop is CSAFRGRTYEQYF. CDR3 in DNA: TGCAGTGCCTTCCGGGGCAGAACCTACGAGCAGTACTTC.

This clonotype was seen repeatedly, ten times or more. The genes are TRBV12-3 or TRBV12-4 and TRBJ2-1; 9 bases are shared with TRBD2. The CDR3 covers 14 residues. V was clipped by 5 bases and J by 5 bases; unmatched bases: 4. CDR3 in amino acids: CASSAGTSNNEQFF. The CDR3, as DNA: TGTGCCAGCAGTGCCGGGACTAGCAACAATGAGCAGTTCTTC.

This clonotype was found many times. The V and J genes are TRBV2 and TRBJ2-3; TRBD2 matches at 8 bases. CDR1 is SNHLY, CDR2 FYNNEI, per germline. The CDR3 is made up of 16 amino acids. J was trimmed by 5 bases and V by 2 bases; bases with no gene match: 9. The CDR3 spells CASSESTSGYGDTQYF. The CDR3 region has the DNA TGTGCCAGCAGTGAATCTACTAGCGGATATGGAGATACGCAGTATTTT.

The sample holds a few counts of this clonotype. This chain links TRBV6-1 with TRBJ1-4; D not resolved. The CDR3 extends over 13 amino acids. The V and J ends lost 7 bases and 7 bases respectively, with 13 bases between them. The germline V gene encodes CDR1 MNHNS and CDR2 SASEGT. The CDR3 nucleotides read TGTGCCAGCACCCTGGACGGAGCTGAAAAACTGTTTTTT. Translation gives CASTLDGAEKLFF.

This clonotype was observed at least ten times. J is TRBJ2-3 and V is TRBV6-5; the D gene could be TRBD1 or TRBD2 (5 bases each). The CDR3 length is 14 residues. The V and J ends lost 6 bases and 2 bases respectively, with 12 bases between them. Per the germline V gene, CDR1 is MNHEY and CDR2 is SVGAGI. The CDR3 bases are TGTGCCAGCAGCAGGGACCATTTCACAGATACGCAGTATTTT. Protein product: CASSRDHFTDTQYF.

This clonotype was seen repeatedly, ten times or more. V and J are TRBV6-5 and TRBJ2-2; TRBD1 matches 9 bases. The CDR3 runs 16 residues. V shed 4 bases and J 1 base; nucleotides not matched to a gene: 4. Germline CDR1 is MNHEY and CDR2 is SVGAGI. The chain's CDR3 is CASSSQGAGNTGELFF. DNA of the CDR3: TGTGCCAGCAGTTCACAGGGGGCAGGGAACACCGGGGAGCTGTTTTTT.

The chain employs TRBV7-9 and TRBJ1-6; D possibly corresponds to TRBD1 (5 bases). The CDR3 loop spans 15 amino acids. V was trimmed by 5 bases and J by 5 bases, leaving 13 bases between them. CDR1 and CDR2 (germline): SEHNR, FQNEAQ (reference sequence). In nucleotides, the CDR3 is TGTGCCAGCAGCCCCGGGGCCGAGGATAATTCACCCCTCCACTTT. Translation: CASSPGAEDNSPLHF.

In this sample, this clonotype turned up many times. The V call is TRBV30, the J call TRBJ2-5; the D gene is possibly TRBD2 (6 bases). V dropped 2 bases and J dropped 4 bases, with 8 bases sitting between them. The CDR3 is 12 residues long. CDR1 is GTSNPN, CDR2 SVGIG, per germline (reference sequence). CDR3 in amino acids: CAWSRGRETQYF. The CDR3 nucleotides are TGTGCCTGGAGTCGGGGGAGAGAGACCCAGTACTTC.

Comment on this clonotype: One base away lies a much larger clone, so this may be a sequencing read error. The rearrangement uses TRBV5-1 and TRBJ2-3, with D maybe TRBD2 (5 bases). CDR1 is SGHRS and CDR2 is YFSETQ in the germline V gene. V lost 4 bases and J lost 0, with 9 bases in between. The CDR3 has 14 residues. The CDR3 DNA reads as TGCGCCAGCAGCCCTTGGACTAGCACAGATACGCAGTATTTT. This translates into CASSPWTSTDTQYF.